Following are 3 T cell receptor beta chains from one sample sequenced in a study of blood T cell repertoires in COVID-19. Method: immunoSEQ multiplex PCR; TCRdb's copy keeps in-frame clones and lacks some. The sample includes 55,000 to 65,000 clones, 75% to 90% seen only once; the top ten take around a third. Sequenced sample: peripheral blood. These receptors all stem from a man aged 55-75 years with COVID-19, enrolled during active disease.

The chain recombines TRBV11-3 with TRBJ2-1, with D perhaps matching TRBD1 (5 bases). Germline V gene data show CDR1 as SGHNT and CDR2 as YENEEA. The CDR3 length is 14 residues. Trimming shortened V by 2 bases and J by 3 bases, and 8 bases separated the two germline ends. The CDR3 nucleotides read TGTGCCAGCAGCTTAACAGGCCACTACAATGAGCAGTTCTTC. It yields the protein CASSLTGHYNEQFF. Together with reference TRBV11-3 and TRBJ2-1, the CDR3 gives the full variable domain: EAGVVQSPRYKIIEKKQPVAFWCNPISGHNTLYWYLQNLGQGPELLIRYENEEAVDDSQLPKDRFSAERLKGVDSTLKIQPAELGDSAVYLCASSLTGHYNEQFFGPGTRLTVL.

The CDR3 nucleotides are TGCAGCGCCACTGGACAGGGGGGAAACACCATATATTTT. This codes for CSATGQGGNTIYF. This chain links TRBV29-1 with TRBJ1-3; 9 positions agree with TRBD1. V gave up 7 bases and J gave up 4 bases; unmatched junction bases: 5. This CDR3 contains 13 residues. Germline-derived CDR1 and CDR2 are SQVTM and ANQGSEA.

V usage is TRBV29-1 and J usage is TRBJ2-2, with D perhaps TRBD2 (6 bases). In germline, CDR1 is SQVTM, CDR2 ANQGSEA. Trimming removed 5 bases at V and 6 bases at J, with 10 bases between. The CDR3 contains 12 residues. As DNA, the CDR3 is TGCAGCGTTATAGCGGAAGCCGGGGAGCTGTTTTTT. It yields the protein CSVIAEAGELFF.